The 22 T cell receptor beta chains reported below all come from one sample, sequenced in a study of blood T cell repertoires in COVID-19 (dated by TCRdb to 2018 to 2021). The library was obtained by the immunoSEQ multiplex PCR assay. TCRdb stores this immuneACCESS table with in-frame sequences only. Part of the clones is absent; in the studies checked, under half of the shortfall reflects unresolved V genes, and no reason is known for the rest. The sample table shows about 340,000 clones, and 88% are seen once. The ten largest clones capture approximately 7.3% of the sample. The sequenced sample was peripheral blood. These receptors were obtained from a woman aged 65 to 85 with COVID-19, enrolled during active disease.

This clone was found once. The chain links TRBV4-3 to TRBJ1-2, with D perhaps TRBD1 (6 bases). The CDR3 is made up of 13 amino acids. V was cut by 0 bases and J by 6 bases, with 8 bases left in between. Germline V gene lookup returns CDR1 LGHNA and CDR2 YSLEER. The CDR3 DNA reads TGCGCCAGCAGCCAAGAGGCAGGGGATGGCTACACCTTC. This sequence encodes CASSQEAGDGYTF.

The rearrangement joins TRBV24-1 to TRBJ1-3; unclear D gene. The V end lost 8 bases, the J end lost 4 bases, and 20 bases lay between the germline ends. From germline, CDR1 is KGHDR and CDR2 SFDVKD. The CDR3 sequence is 16 residues long. CDR3 loop: CATNRGRSTPGNTIYF. The CDR3 coding sequence is TGTGCCACCAACAGAGGGCGTTCTACCCCGGGAAACACCATATATTTT.

The J gene is TRBJ1-2, the V gene TRBV5-1; D remains ambiguous. CDR1 is SGHRS, CDR2 YFSETQ, per germline. The CDR3 is 13 residues long. V was cut by 2 bases and J by 6 bases, with 11 bases left in between. The DNA of the CDR3 is TGCGCCAGCAGCTTAAGCGGCGACGATGGCTACACCTTC. Its protein is CASSLSGDDGYTF.

The chain carries TRBV7-2 and TRBJ1-2; D perhaps matches TRBD1 (5 bases). Germline V gene data show CDR1 as SGHTA and CDR2 as FQGNSA. Trimming removed 1 base at V and 7 bases at J, with 13 bases between. CDR3 length: 14 amino acids. This CDR3 reads CASSLEGLGLGYTF. In DNA form, the CDR3 reads TGTGCCAGCAGCTTAGAGGGACTGGGTCTTGGCTACACCTTC.

The chain joins TRBV19 to TRBJ1-2; the match to TRBD1 covers 10 bases. Germline CDR1 reads LNHDA; CDR2 reads SQIVND (reference sequence). The J segment lost 7 bases and the V segment lost 5 bases, leaving 7 bases of the junction unmatched. The CDR3 totals 14 residues. This CDR3 reads CASSVTGGAFGYTF. The CDR3 DNA reads as TGTGCCAGTAGTGTGACAGGGGGCGCGTTTGGCTACACCTTC.

The CDR3 region has the DNA TGCGCCAGCGTCAAAGACCACAGGGAAGGGCAGCCCCAGCATTTT. This translates into CASVKDHREGQPQHF. The chain is built from TRBV10-1 and TRBJ1-5; D may be TRBD1 (6 bases). The germline V gene has CDR1 WNHNN and CDR2 SYGVQD (reference sequence). The CDR3 has 15 amino acids. Trimming left V 8 bases short and J 7 bases short, with 21 bases between.

This clone was detected only once. The rearrangement joins TRBV11-2 to TRBJ1-2; a possible D gene is TRBD1 (5 bases). This CDR3 region has 15 residues. With 4 bases removed from V and 5 bases from J, the gap between germline ends came to 17 bases. CDR1 is SGHAT and CDR2 is FQNNGV in the germline V gene. The CDR3, as DNA: TGTGCCAGCAGCTCGGGACGTCTGCGGGAATATGGCTACACCTTC. Translation: CASSSGRLREYGYTF. Drawing the rest from reference TRBV11-2 and TRBJ1-2, the complete variable domain is EAGVAQSPRYKIIEKRQSVAFWCNPISGHATLYWYQQILGQGPKLLIQFQNNGVVDDSQLPKDRFSAERLKGVDSTLKIQPAKLEDSAVYLCASSSGRLREYGYTFGSGTRLTVV.

Details on this clone: At one end, the junction sequence differs from germline, possibly due to a read error. The V call is TRBV10-3, the J call TRBJ1-6; D not certain. This CDR3 spans 14 amino acids. Germline V gene lookup returns CDR1 ENHRY and CDR2 SYGVKD. CDR3 protein: CAISESTYKSPLHF. In DNA form, the CDR3 reads TGTGCCATCAGTGAGTCGACATATAAGTCACCCCTCCACTTT.

The gene calls are TRBV9 and TRBJ1-2; D perhaps matches TRBD1 (5 bases). Germline V gene sequence: CDR1 SGDLS, CDR2 YYNGEE. The CDR3 sequence is 16 residues long. The V and J ends lost 2 bases and 3 bases respectively, with 17 bases between them. CDR3 sequence reads: CASSVSGREDHYGYTF. The CDR3 nucleotides are TGTGCCAGCAGCGTCTCCGGCAGGGAGGATCACTATGGCTACACCTTC.

The J gene is TRBJ2-2, the V gene TRBV6-5; 10 bases match TRBD1. With V trimmed by 8 bases and J by 2 bases, 2 bases remained unmatched. CDR1 MNHEY and CDR2 SVGAGI come from the germline V gene. The CDR3 sequence is 14 residues long. The CDR3 loop is CASDRGLNTGELFF. The DNA for the CDR3 is TGTGCCAGCGACAGGGGGCTTAACACCGGGGAGCTGTTTTTT.

V is TRBV5-1 and J is TRBJ2-7; maybe TRBD2 (6 bases). CDR1 is SGHRS and CDR2 is YFSETQ in the germline V gene. The CDR3 contains 13 residues. Trimming took 5 bases from V and 2 from J, leaving 11 bases between them. Here the CDR3 reads CASRREYPYEQYF. CDR3 coding DNA: TGCGCCAGCAGACGGGAGTATCCCTACGAGCAGTACTTC.

The chain links TRBV19 to TRBJ1-5; perhaps TRBD1 as D (5 bases). The CDR3 runs to 15 residues. Germline lookup yields CDR1 LNHDA and CDR2 SQIVND (reference sequence). Trimming cost V 3 bases and J 6 bases, with 15 bases left between them. CDR3 sequence reads: CASSIIFKGPQPQHF. The CDR3 coding sequence is TGTGCCAGTAGTATTATTTTCAAGGGGCCTCAGCCCCAGCATTTT.

The chain links TRBV2 to TRBJ2-5; D perhaps matches TRBD2 (5 bases). The CDR3 consists of 14 residues. In germline, CDR1 is SNHLY, CDR2 FYNNEI. The V end was cut by 5 bases, the J end by 3 bases, with 13 bases between. This chain's CDR3 is CASSPTSNEETQYF. CDR3 DNA sequence: TGTGCCAGCAGTCCTACTAGTAATGAAGAGACCCAGTACTTC.

The J gene is TRBJ1-1, the V gene TRBV7-3; no definite D call. Germline V gene sequence: CDR1 SGHTA, CDR2 FQGTGA. The CDR3 sequence is 14 residues long. Between the trimmed V and J ends, which lost 5 bases and 6 bases, there was a span of 16 bases. The CDR3 sequence: CASSPTAHSAEAFF. CDR3 sequence (DNA): TGTGCCAGCAGCCCGACCGCCCACAGTGCTGAAGCTTTCTTT.

The rearrangement links TRBV19 to TRBJ1-5, with no clear D. Germline loops: CDR1 LNHDA, CDR2 SQIVND (reference sequence). V gave up 8 bases and J gave up 7 bases, with 18 bases separating them. The CDR3 contains 14 residues. The CDR3 loop is CASGGKTSNQPQHF. The CDR3 region has the DNA TGTGCCAGTGGAGGGAAAACATCTAACCAGCCCCAGCATTTT. Using reference TRBV19 and TRBJ1-5 for the parts outside the CDR3, the full variable domain is DGGITQSPKYLFRKEGQNVTLSCEQNLNHDAMYWYRQDPGQGLRLIYYSQIVNDFQKGDIAEGYSVSREKKESFPLTVTSAQKNPTAFYLCASGGKTSNQPQHFGDGTRLSIL.

The chain couples TRBV30 to TRBJ2-3; possible D gene TRBD2, 7 bases. Trimming left V 3 bases short and J 2 bases short, with 15 bases between. Germline V lookup: CDR1 GTSNPN, CDR2 SVGIG (reference sequence). The CDR3 runs to 15 residues. The CDR3 loop reads CAWRRGGSHTDTQYF. In nucleotides, the CDR3 is TGTGCCTGGAGGAGGGGGGGATCCCACACAGATACGCAGTATTTT.

The rearrangement links TRBV5-1 to TRBJ1-2; D remains unclear. The germline V and J ends were trimmed by 0 bases and 4 bases, with 16 bases remaining between them. CDR1 and CDR2 from the germline V gene are SGHRS and YFSETQ. There are 16 residues in the CDR3. CDR3 sequence (DNA): TGCGCCAGCAGCTTGGTCTCGGGGTCGGTGCTCTATGGCTACACCTTC. Residues: CASSLVSGSVLYGYTF. Using reference TRBV5-1 and TRBJ1-2 for the parts outside the CDR3, the full variable domain is KAGVTQTPRYLIKTRGQQVTLSCSPISGHRSVSWYQQTPGQGLQFLFEYFSETQRNKGNFPGRFSGRQFSNSRSEMNVSTLELGDSALYLCASSLVSGSVLYGYTFGSGTRLTVV.

This clone was detected once. This chain links TRBV3-1 (or the pseudogene TRBV3-2) with TRBJ1-1, with D perhaps TRBD1 (5 bases). The germline V gene has CDR1 LGHDT and CDR2 YNNKEL (reference sequence). The CDR3 runs to 14 residues. Between the trimmed V and J ends, which lost 5 bases and 11 bases, there was a span of 21 bases. In DNA, the CDR3 is TGTGCCAGCAGCTTACGACCGGGCCGGGCAGGGGCTTTCTTT. Translated, it gives CASSLRPGRAGAFF.

This chain joins TRBV7-9 and TRBJ1-1; 7 bases fit TRBD1. CDR1 is SEHNR and CDR2 is FQNEAQ in the germline V gene (reference sequence). V gave up 8 bases and J gave up 1 base; unmatched junction bases: 4. This CDR3 region has 13 residues. The CDR3, as DNA: TGTGCCAGCTTTGGACAGGCGAACACTGAAGCTTTCTTT. This gives the protein CASFGQANTEAFF.

The CDR3: CASSETQGSSYEQYF. In DNA, the CDR3 is TGTGCCAGCAGTGAAACCCAGGGTAGCTCCTACGAGCAGTACTTC. This sequence joins TRBV2 and TRBJ2-7; D may be TRBD1 (5 bases). The CDR3 spans 15 residues. The ends were cut back, 2 bases at V and 0 bases at J, with 11 bases in the middle. Germline CDR1 reads SNHLY; CDR2 reads FYNNEI. Filled out from reference TRBV2 and TRBJ2-7, the complete variable domain reads EPEVTQTPSHQVTQMGQEVILRCVPISNHLYFYWYRQILGQKVEFLVSFYNNEISEKSEIFDDQFSVERPDGSNFTLKIRSTKLEDSAMYFCASSETQGSSYEQYFGPGTRLTVT.

This clone has a single count. The chain links TRBV24-1 to TRBJ2-4, with TRBD2 matching 8 bases. CDR3 length: 15 residues. CDR1 is KGHDR and CDR2 is SFDVKD in the germline V gene. Trimming removed 2 bases from V and 6 bases from J; junction bases left unmatched: 5. CDR3 sequence: CATSDSGAGANIQYF. The CDR3 region has the DNA TGTGCCACCAGTGATTCGGGAGCGGGGGCAAACATTCAGTACTTC.

This chain joins TRBV5-1 and TRBJ1-6; TRBD1 aligns across 8 bases. The germline CDR1 and CDR2 sequences are SGHRS and YFSETQ. J lost 5 bases, V lost 4 bases, and 5 bases had no gene match. The length of the CDR3 is 15 residues. CDR3 protein: CASSHQGADNSPLHF. Written as DNA, the CDR3 is TGCGCCAGCAGCCATCAGGGGGCGGATAATTCACCCCTCCACTTT.